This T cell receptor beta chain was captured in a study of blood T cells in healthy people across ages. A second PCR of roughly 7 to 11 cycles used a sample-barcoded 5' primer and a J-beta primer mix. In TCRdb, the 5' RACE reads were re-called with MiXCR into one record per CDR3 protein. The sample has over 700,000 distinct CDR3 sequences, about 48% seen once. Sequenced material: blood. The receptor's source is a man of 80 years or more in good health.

This chain's CDR3 is CASSVAGGRADTQYF. The CDR3 DNA follows: TGTGCCAGCAGCGTGGCGGGAGGAAGGGCAGATACGCAGTATTTT. This chain links TRBV9 with TRBJ2-3; 8 bases are shared with TRBD2. Germline CDR1 is SGDLS and CDR2 is YYNGEE. V shed 2 bases and J 4 bases; nucleotides not matched to a gene: 6. The CDR3 runs to 15 residues.